The rows below give T cell receptor beta chains drawn from one sample of a study of OX40 agonist ivuxolimab in advanced cancers. Assay: immunoSEQ multiplex PCR; the TCRdb copy retains only in-frame clones and omits some. The sample lists about 50,000 clones; approximately 80% were seen once. The source material was CD4+ or CD8+ T cells sorted from blood, sampled in a trial of the OX40 agonist ivuxolimab. Receptor source: an adult with an advanced solid tumor such as melanoma, head and neck, liver or kidney cancer. Each CDR3 is given with its conserved first and last residue. A D gene is named only where the DNA matches it firmly. Clone size appears in some rows only: once, few, many, or a class for an expanded clone.

D gene: TRBD1
J gene: TRBJ2-2
V gene: TRBV5-8
clone size: .
CDR3 protein: CASSLRGRGGELFF
CDR3 DNA: TGTGCCAGCAGCTTGAGGGGGCGAGGCGGGGAGCTGTTTTTT

D gene: .
J gene: TRBJ2-7
V gene: TRBV4-1
clone size: .
CDR3 protein: CASSRVGRLSYEQYF
CDR3 DNA: TGCGCCAGCAGCCGCGTCGGCCGTCTCTCCTACGAGCAGTACTTC

D gene: .
J gene: TRBJ2-2
V gene: TRBV10-3
clone size: .
CDR3 protein: CAISGGRAGPNTGELFF
CDR3 DNA: TGTGCCATCAGTGGAGGAAGAGCGGGCCCGAACACCGGGGAGCTGTTTTTT

D gene: .
J gene: TRBJ2-7
V gene: TRBV6-1
clone size: .
CDR3 protein: CASSELDFYEQYF
CDR3 DNA: TGTGCCAGCAGTGAACTCGATTTCTACGAGCAGTACTTC

D gene: TRBD1
J gene: TRBJ2-7
V gene: TRBV27
clone size: .
CDR3 protein: CASSLRSALRQGSSYEQYF
CDR3 DNA: TGTGCCAGCAGTTTAAGGTCGGCTTTAAGACAGGGGAGCTCCTACGAGCAGTACTTC

D gene: TRBD1
J gene: TRBJ1-2
V gene: TRBV10-3
clone size: once
CDR3 protein: CAISEPGTGEGYTF
CDR3 DNA: TGTGCCATCAGTGAGCCAGGGACAGGTGAGGGCTACACCTTC

D gene: TRBD1
J gene: TRBJ1-5
V gene: TRBV11-2
clone size: .
CDR3 protein: CASSHTGDNQPQHF
CDR3 DNA: TGTGCCAGCAGCCATACAGGGGACAATCAGCCCCAGCATTTT

D gene: .
J gene: TRBJ2-6
V gene: TRBV4-3
clone size: .
CDR3 protein: CASSQDAALSGANVLTF
CDR3 DNA: TGCGCCAGCAGCCAAGATGCAGCGCTCTCTGGGGCCAACGTCCTGACTTTC

D gene: TRBD1
J gene: TRBJ1-2
V gene: TRBV9
clone size: .
CDR3 protein: CASSVGVGTGTRAQGYGYTF
CDR3 DNA: TGTGCCAGCAGCGTAGGAGTCGGGACAGGGACGAGAGCTCAGGGGTATGGCTACACCTTC

D gene: TRBD2
J gene: TRBJ2-1
V gene: TRBV5-1
clone size: .
CDR3 protein: CASSTGASGSLHNEQFF
CDR3 DNA: TGCGCCAGCAGCACGGGGGCTAGCGGGAGTTTACACAATGAGCAGTTCTTC

D gene: TRBD2
J gene: TRBJ2-1
V gene: TRBV5-1
clone size: few
CDR3 protein: CASSLRSGLGNEQFF
CDR3 DNA: TGCGCCAGCAGCTTGCGTAGCGGGCTAGGCAATGAGCAGTTCTTC

D gene: TRBD1
J gene: TRBJ2-7
V gene: TRBV14
clone size: few
CDR3 protein: CASSLRDRESYEQYF
CDR3 DNA: TGTGCCAGCAGCCTACGGGACAGGGAATCCTACGAGCAGTACTTC

D gene: TRBD2
J gene: TRBJ2-7
V gene: TRBV5-4
clone size: once
CDR3 protein: CASSFTSGSSYEQYF
CDR3 DNA: TGTGCCAGCAGCTTTACTAGCGGGAGTTCCTACGAGCAGTACTTC

D gene: TRBD1
J gene: TRBJ1-1
V gene: TRBV7-2
clone size: .
CDR3 protein: CASSLETGGTEAFF
CDR3 DNA: TGTGCCAGCAGCTTAGAGACAGGGGGCACTGAAGCTTTCTTT

D gene: TRBD1
J gene: TRBJ2-7
V gene: TRBV18
clone size: .
CDR3 protein: CASSRGTGDEQYF
CDR3 DNA: TGTGCCAGCTCAAGGGGGACAGGGGATGAGCAGTACTTC

D gene: .
J gene: TRBJ1-5
V gene: TRBV5-5
clone size: .
CDR3 protein: CASSLAAGAAYSNQPQHF
CDR3 DNA: TGTGCCAGCAGCTTGGCAGCAGGGGCCGCTTATAGCAATCAGCCCCAGCATTTT

D gene: .
J gene: TRBJ1-2
V gene: TRBV5-1
clone size: .
CDR3 protein: CASSPGARVEGYTF
CDR3 DNA: TGCGCCAGCAGCCCCGGCGCAAGGGTTGAGGGCTACACCTTC

D gene: .
J gene: TRBJ2-5
V gene: TRBV7-2
clone size: .
CDR3 protein: CASSHDRTIQYF
CDR3 DNA: TGTGCCAGCAGTCACGACAGGACGATACAGTACTTC

D gene: .
J gene: TRBJ1-4
V gene: TRBV28
clone size: .
CDR3 protein: CASSARTTTNEKLFF
CDR3 DNA: TGTGCCAGCAGTGCCCGGACCACAACTAATGAAAAACTGTTTTTT

D gene: .
J gene: TRBJ1-6
V gene: TRBV30
clone size: .
CDR3 protein: CAWSVKASNSPLHF
CDR3 DNA: TGTGCCTGGAGTGTAAAGGCCAGTAATTCACCCCTCCACTTT

D gene: .
J gene: TRBJ1-3
V gene: TRBV20-1
clone size: once
CDR3 protein: CSARDNGGIYF
CDR3 DNA: TGCAGTGCTAGAGATAACGGGGGCATATATTTT

D gene: .
J gene: TRBJ1-1
V gene: TRBV29-1
clone size: few
CDR3 protein: CSARDFGGEAFF
CDR3 DNA: TGCAGCGCCCGGGACTTTGGGGGGGAAGCTTTCTTT

D gene: TRBD2
J gene: TRBJ2-1
V gene: TRBV6-1
clone size: once
CDR3 protein: CASSEQRGNEQFF
CDR3 DNA: TGTGCCAGCAGTGAGCAGCGGGGAAATGAGCAGTTCTTC

D gene: .
J gene: TRBJ2-4
V gene: TRBV5-4
clone size: .
CDR3 protein: CASSLGAGRGAKNIQYF
CDR3 DNA: TGTGCCAGCAGCTTGGGTGCGGGACGGGGAGCCAAAAACATTCAGTACTTC

D gene: .
J gene: TRBJ1-2
V gene: TRBV14
clone size: once
CDR3 protein: CASSQGQTYGYTF
CDR3 DNA: TGTGCCAGCAGCCAAGGACAGACCTATGGCTACACCTTC

D gene: .
J gene: TRBJ1-1
V gene: TRBV18
clone size: .
CDR3 protein: CASSVGRTEAFF
CDR3 DNA: TGTGCCAGCTCCGTCGGGCGCACTGAAGCTTTCTTT

D gene: .
J gene: TRBJ2-3
V gene: TRBV13
clone size: once
CDR3 protein: CASSLGTPRGDTQYF
CDR3 DNA: TGTGCCAGCAGCTTGGGGACACCACGAGGCGATACGCAGTATTTT

D gene: .
J gene: TRBJ2-7
V gene: TRBV27
clone size: .
CDR3 protein: CASRTATYEQYF
CDR3 DNA: TGTGCCAGTAGGACAGCCACCTACGAGCAGTACTTC

D gene: .
J gene: TRBJ1-2
V gene: TRBV21-1
clone size: .
CDR3 protein: CASSDRRPGTGRYGYTF
CDR3 DNA: TGTGCCAGCAGCGATCGTCGTCCCGGGACAGGGCGCTATGGCTACACCTTC

D gene: TRBD2
J gene: TRBJ2-7
V gene: TRBV7-2
clone size: .
CDR3 protein: CASSRGTSGYEQYF
CDR3 DNA: TGTGCCAGTTCACGGGGGACTAGCGGCTACGAGCAGTACTTC

D gene: .
J gene: TRBJ2-3
V gene: TRBV15
clone size: few
CDR3 protein: CATSMSRGYTQYF
CDR3 DNA: TGTGCCACCAGCATGAGCCGGGGGTATACGCAGTATTTT

D gene: TRBD2
J gene: TRBJ2-5
V gene: TRBV19
clone size: .
CDR3 protein: CASSTGGRAIQETQYF
CDR3 DNA: TGTGCCAGTAGTACGGGCGGGAGGGCCATTCAAGAGACCCAGTACTTC

D gene: TRBD1
J gene: TRBJ1-1
V gene: TRBV5-4
clone size: once
CDR3 protein: CASSLGQGDRTEAFF
CDR3 DNA: TGTGCCAGCAGCTTGGGGCAGGGGGATAGGACTGAAGCTTTCTTT

D gene: .
J gene: TRBJ2-1
V gene: TRBV10-1
clone size: .
CDR3 protein: CASSGGGRYNEQFF
CDR3 DNA: TGCGCCAGCAGTGGTGGTGGTCGCTACAATGAGCAGTTCTTC

D gene: .
J gene: TRBJ1-1
V gene: TRBV18
clone size: .
CDR3 protein: CASSPPTVDTEAFF
CDR3 DNA: TGTGCCAGCTCACCACCGACGGTTGACACTGAAGCTTTCTTT

D gene: .
J gene: TRBJ1-2
V gene: TRBV14
clone size: few
CDR3 protein: CASSQSATSIGSGYTF
CDR3 DNA: TGTGCCAGCAGCCAATCCGCGACTTCAATCGGTTCTGGCTACACCTTC

D gene: .
J gene: TRBJ1-6
V gene: TRBV15
clone size: .
CDR3 protein: CATSFWIGGRISPLHF
CDR3 DNA: TGTGCCACCAGCTTCTGGATCGGGGGGCGGATTTCACCCCTCCACTTT

D gene: .
J gene: TRBJ1-2
V gene: TRBV19
clone size: .
CDR3 protein: CASSITGHDYGYTF
CDR3 DNA: TGTGCCAGTAGTATAACAGGGCACGACTATGGCTACACCTTC

D gene: TRBD1
J gene: TRBJ2-1
V gene: TRBV7-2
clone size: .
CDR3 protein: CASSTGQGSYNEQFF
CDR3 DNA: TGTGCCAGCAGCACCGGACAGGGGTCCTACAATGAGCAGTTCTTC

D gene: .
J gene: TRBJ1-3
V gene: TRBV5-3
clone size: .
CDR3 protein: CARSLGLDNSTGNTIYF
CDR3 DNA: TGTGCCAGAAGCTTGGGGCTGGACAACAGTACTGGAAACACCATATATTTT

D gene: .
J gene: TRBJ2-7
V gene: TRBV5-4
clone size: few
CDR3 protein: CASSLSGTYEQYF
CDR3 DNA: TGTGCCAGCAGCTTGTCGGGCACCTACGAGCAGTACTTC

D gene: .
J gene: TRBJ1-5
V gene: TRBV6-6
clone size: .
CDR3 protein: CASSYSSVTNQPQHF
CDR3 DNA: TGTGCCAGCAGTTACTCGTCCGTTACCAATCAGCCCCAGCATTTT

D gene: .
J gene: TRBJ1-2
V gene: TRBV5-8
clone size: .
CDR3 protein: CASSRSRTSYGYTF
CDR3 DNA: TGTGCCAGCAGCCGAAGCAGGACGTCCTATGGCTACACCTTC

D gene: TRBD1
J gene: TRBJ1-2
V gene: TRBV27
clone size: .
CDR3 protein: CASSLRTTGVRGYTF
CDR3 DNA: TGTGCCAGCAGTTTACGGACTACAGGGGTTCGTGGCTACACCTTC

D gene: .
J gene: TRBJ2-7
V gene: TRBV2
clone size: .
CDR3 protein: CASSASYEQYF
CDR3 DNA: TGTGCCAGCAGCGCCTCCTACGAGCAGTACTTC

D gene: .
J gene: TRBJ2-5
V gene: TRBV2
clone size: .
CDR3 protein: CASSGLGAEETQYF
CDR3 DNA: TGTGCCAGCAGTGGGTTGGGGGCGGAGGAGACCCAGTACTTC

D gene: .
J gene: TRBJ2-1
V gene: TRBV21-1
clone size: .
CDR3 protein: CASSKLMWGAYNEQFF
CDR3 DNA: TGTGCCAGCAGCAAATTGATGTGGGGGGCCTACAATGAGCAGTTCTTC

D gene: .
J gene: TRBJ1-1
V gene: TRBV11-2
clone size: .
CDR3 protein: CASTQLDRNTEAFF
CDR3 DNA: TGTGCCAGCACCCAACTAGACAGGAACACTGAAGCTTTCTTT

D gene: .
J gene: TRBJ2-3
V gene: TRBV5-1
clone size: .
CDR3 protein: CASSLGAGFLSTDTQYF
CDR3 DNA: TGCGCCAGCAGCTTGGGGGCAGGATTTCTTAGCACAGATACGCAGTATTTT

D gene: .
J gene: TRBJ2-1
V gene: TRBV6-5
clone size: .
CDR3 protein: CASRRSGPVYNEQFF
CDR3 DNA: TGTGCCAGCAGGCGCTCCGGACCGGTTTACAATGAGCAGTTCTTC

D gene: TRBD1
J gene: TRBJ1-1
V gene: TRBV27
clone size: .
CDR3 protein: CASSKPGQMNTEAFF
CDR3 DNA: TGTGCCAGCAGCAAACCGGGACAGATGAACACTGAAGCTTTCTTT

D gene: .
J gene: TRBJ2-1
V gene: TRBV6-1
clone size: .
CDR3 protein: CASSTQELALAEQFF
CDR3 DNA: TGTGCCAGCAGTACCCAAGAACTAGCCCTGGCTGAGCAGTTCTTC

D gene: .
J gene: TRBJ2-3
V gene: TRBV5-4
clone size: .
CDR3 protein: CASSLVAGGTDTQYF
CDR3 DNA: TGTGCCAGCAGCTTGGTCGCAGGGGGCACAGATACGCAGTATTTT

D gene: TRBD1
J gene: TRBJ1-2
V gene: TRBV5-6
clone size: .
CDR3 protein: CASSPTTTGTAYGYTF
CDR3 DNA: TGTGCCAGCAGCCCAACGACCACCGGGACAGCCTATGGCTACACCTTC

D gene: .
J gene: TRBJ1-3
V gene: TRBV5-4
clone size: .
CDR3 protein: CASSLAESGNTIYF
CDR3 DNA: TGTGCCAGCAGCTTAGCGGAATCTGGAAACACCATATATTTT